This TCR beta chain was identified in a study of shared clonotypes between healthy human individuals. The V end was cut by 0 bases, the J end by 6 bases, with 8 bases between. The CDR3 runs 13 residues. Germline V CDR1 and CDR2: MNHEY, SVGAGI. The material for each subset, its genomic DNA, was split evenly across several immunoSEQ plates. The assay was immunoSEQ multiplex PCR, and TCRdb's table has in-frame clones only and misses some. Here the sample spans some 630,000 clones, 55% to 75% being singletons. Sequencing was done on a sample of memory CD4+ T cells sorted from blood. Described subset: CD45RA-negative fraction. This chain links TRBV6-5 with TRBJ1-2; no clear D gene. The source is a woman under 40 in good health. The CDR3 loop is CASSYSIGHGYTF. In DNA, the CDR3 is TGTGCCAGCAGTTACTCGATCGGCCATGGCTACACCTTC.